These 20 T cell receptor delta chains were sequenced from one sample in a study of DNA immune sequencing with unique molecular identifiers. A 32-plex genomic DNA assay used primers for all 8 TRDV and 4 TRDJ genes. Adapter PCR followed roughly 3 barcoding PCR cycles that attached a 12-nucleotide UMI. TCRdb fed the multiplex PCR reads into CATT to redo clone calling. The table lists approximately 2,000 delta-chain clones, roughly a fifth of them singletons, with approximately 31% in the top ten. Sequencing was done on a sample of gamma-delta T cells from PBMCs. The source of these receptors is a human donor in good health.

This clone has more than one count but fewer than ten. The chain recombines TRDV1 with TRDJ1; 10 bases are a match to TRDD3. V shed 2 bases, J shed 2 bases, and the junction held 26 bases outside the gene matches. The germline V gene has CDR1 TSWWSYY and CDR2 QGS. The length of the CDR3 is 23 residues. The CDR3 loop is CALGEGSYSYLGGYASHTDKLIF. The CDR3 DNA reads TGTGCTCTTGGGGAAGGTTCCTATTCCTACTTAGGGGGATACGCTTCTCATACCGATAAACTCATCTTT.

Notes on this clone: A read error may explain this, as a much larger clone is one base away. The rearrangement uses TRDV1 and TRDJ2, with 8 bases identical to TRDD3. Near its end, the DNA agrees better with TRDJ1, so the J call may be wrong. This CDR3 has 22 amino acids. CDR1 and CDR2 (germline): TSWWSYY, QGS. The CDR3 spells CALGEPTHLPSYWGPPHDKLIF. The DNA for the CDR3 is TGTGCTCTTGGGGAACCGACACACCTACCTTCGTACTGGGGGCCACCCCACGATAAACTCATCTTT.

This clone showed up just a few times. The chain recombines TRDV1 with TRDJ1, with TRDD3 identical over 13 bases. This CDR3 has 23 amino acids. The germline CDR1 and CDR2 sequences are TSWWSYY and QGS. V was pared by 2 bases and J by 0 bases, with 21 bases of the junction left unmatched. CDR3 residues: CALGEVPMKYWGIRGLYTDKLIF. As DNA, the CDR3 is TGTGCTCTTGGGGAAGTTCCTATGAAGTACTGGGGGATACGGGGCCTGTACACCGATAAACTCATCTTT.

Sample share makes this clone medium-sized (0.01 to 0.1%). The chain links TRAV38-2/DV8 to TRDJ1, with 12 bases matching TRDD3. The J segment lost 0 bases and the V segment lost 2 bases, leaving 20 bases of the junction unmatched. Germline assignment: CDR1 TSESDYY and CDR2 QEAYKQQN. The CDR3 loop spans 22 amino acids. CDR3 region: CAYRRPFQTGGYRFKYTDKLIF. In DNA form, the CDR3 reads TGTGCTTATAGGAGGCCGTTCCAGACTGGGGGATACCGGTTTAAGTACACCGATAAACTCATCTTT.

This clone is medium-sized. The CDR3 DNA reads as TGTGCTCTTGGGGTTGGCTCCTCTTCCTACGGGGGGATACGGAGAACCGATAAACTCATCTTT. Translation: CALGVGSSSYGGIRRTDKLIF. V usage is TRDV1 and J usage is TRDJ1, with TRDD3 identical over 10 bases. Germline CDR1 TSWWSYY, CDR2 QGS. The CDR3 has 21 amino acids. V trimming: 4 bases; J trimming: 2 bases; junction bases outside the gene matches: 22.

By share, this clone counts as large. The gene calls are TRDV2 and TRDJ1; 12 bases match TRDD3. Germline values: CDR1 GEAIGNYY, CDR2 EKD. This CDR3 has 18 amino acids. Germline trimming cut 3 bases from V and 0 bases from J; bases unmatched to any gene: 10. CDR3 residues: CACDVLLGDTGYTDKLIF. The CDR3 nucleotides are TGTGCCTGTGACGTTCTACTGGGGGATACAGGGTACACCGATAAACTCATCTTT.

With respect to this clone: It may be a read error: a sequence one base away is much more abundant. The V call is TRDV1, the J call TRDJ1; TRDD3 matches 13 bases. The CDR3 is 26 amino acids. Germline lookup yields CDR1 TSWWSYY and CDR2 QGS. CDR3 DNA sequence: TGTGCTCTTGGGGACCGAGCCTTCCTACGGTACTGGGGACTGGGGGATACGATAGCCTACACCGATATACTCATCTTT. Its protein product is CALGDRAFLRYWGLGDTIAYTDILIF.

This clone was seen more than once but under ten times. The V gene is TRDV1, the J gene TRDJ1, with D possibly TRDD3 on 6 matching bases. Germline assignment: CDR1 TSWWSYY and CDR2 QGS. Trimming pared 0 bases from V and 4 bases from J, leaving 18 bases between. This CDR3 has 17 amino acids. Written as DNA, the CDR3 is TGTGCTCTTGGGGAACTGCCTGAGAGGATACATGACGATAAACTCATCTTT. It codes for CALGELPERIHDDKLIF.

The CDR3 region is CACDTVPTLGYTDKLIF. The CDR3 DNA follows: TGTGCCTGTGACACCGTCCCGACCCTGGGCTACACCGATAAACTCATCTTT. The J gene is TRDJ2, the V gene TRDV2, with a tentative D call TRDD3 (5 bases). The J call is uncertain, as TRDJ1 better fits the DNA end. This CDR3 spans 17 amino acids. Germline-derived CDR1 and CDR2 are GEAIGNYY and EKD.

Details on this clone: It is likely a read error: a sequence one base away is far more abundant. This chain links TRDV2 with TRDJ1; 9 nucleotides match TRDD3. There are 20 residues in the CDR3. Germline CDR1 reads GEAIGNYY; CDR2 reads EKD. V lost 0 bases, J lost 0 bases, and 16 bases stayed unmatched. The CDR3 is CACDTVSRGTGGEDTDKLIF. The CDR3 bases are TGTGCCTGTGACACCGTTTCTCGAGGTACTGGGGGAGAGGACACCGATAAACTCATCTTT.

By its share, this clone is large (0.1 to 1%). The same CDR3 can be traced to other DNA sequences in this sample. The CDR3 DNA sequence: TGTGCCTGTGACAAAGTTCCTACCGGGGGGGATAATGGCCCTTACACCGATAAACTCATCTTT. Its protein product is CACDKVPTGGDNGPYTDKLIF. The V call is TRDV2, the J call TRDJ1, with a tentative D call TRDD3 (8 bases). Germline CDR1 and CDR2: GEAIGNYY and EKD. Deletions cut 2 bases from V and 0 bases from J, with 30 bases between. CDR3 length: 21 amino acids.

As to this clone: This probably arose from a read error, given a far larger clone one base away. V is TRDV1 and J is TRDJ1, with D tentatively TRDD3 (6 bases). V was pared by 0 bases and J by 4 bases, with 48 bases between. The CDR3 consists of 27 residues. Germline CDR1 reads TSWWSYY; CDR2 reads QGS. Written as DNA, the CDR3 is TGTGCTCTTGGGGAACTAAAAATTTGGTCCTATTGTCTCCTTTGGGGGGTTACGCAATCGGAGGTCGATAAACTCATCTTT. This translates into CALGELKIWSYCLLWGVTQSEVDKLIF.

This clone is judged medium-sized (0.01 to 0.1%). The chain has TRDV2 and TRDJ1; 12 nucleotides match TRDD3. Germline V CDR1 and CDR2: GEAIGNYY, EKD. J was trimmed by 0 bases and V by 1 base; bases with no gene match: 8. There are 18 residues in the CDR3. The CDR3 sequence: CACDTLTGGYRYTDKLIF. The CDR3 DNA sequence: TGTGCCTGTGACACATTAACTGGGGGATACCGGTACACCGATAAACTCATCTTT.

This clone appeared once. One base separates it from a far larger clone, so it is likely a read error. Other DNA sequences of this sample code for an identical CDR3. The V call is TRDV1, the J call TRDJ1, with 9 bases fitting TRDD3. CDR1 and CDR2 from the germline V gene are TSWWSYY and QGS. The CDR3 has 21 amino acids. DNA for the CDR3: TGTGCTCTTGGTGCAGGGGCCTTCCCGTTGTACTGGGGGAGAAACACTGATAAACTCATCTTT. This sequence encodes CALGAGAFPLYWGRNTDKLIF.

The rearrangement uses TRDV1 and TRDJ1, with 12 bases aligning to TRDD3. With 4 bases clipped from V and 0 bases from J, the junction kept 12 bases outside the gene matches. There are 19 residues in the CDR3. Germline loops: CDR1 TSWWSYY, CDR2 QGS. The CDR3 bases are TGTGCTCTTGGGGCTTCTTCCTACTGGGGGATACAGTACACCGATAAACTCATCTTT. Translating gives CALGASSYWGIQYTDKLIF.

This clone was recorded a few times. A far bigger clonotype differs at one base, so this is likely a read error. V and J are TRDV2 and TRDJ1, with D possibly being TRDD3 (6 bases). V lost 5 bases and J lost 4, with 16 bases in between. Germline loops: CDR1 GEAIGNYY, CDR2 EKD. The CDR3 length is 14 residues. CDR3 DNA: TGTGCCTGTGGCGGAATATTGGGGGGCGATAAACTCATCTTT. As protein: CACGGILGGDKLIF.

To note about this clone: A far larger clone differs by one base, so this is likely a read error. Other nucleotide sequences from this sample produce the same CDR3. The chain recombines TRDV1 with TRDJ1, with 9 positions matching TRDD3. V shed 2 bases and J 5 bases; nucleotides not matched to a gene: 36. CDR1 and CDR2 (germline): TSWWSYY, QGS. CDR3 length: 25 amino acids. The CDR3 DNA sequence: TGTGCTCTTGGGGAATCATATCCCCACCTAATTAATCTCGTACTGGGGGACCTCTCCACAGATAAACTCATCTTT. Its translation: CALGESYPHLINLVLGDLSTDKLIF.

In its sample, this clone ranks as medium-sized. The chain recombines TRDV2 with TRDJ1; D is unclear. This CDR3 comprises 14 residues. Trimming pared 3 bases from V and 4 bases from J, leaving 14 bases between. Germline V CDR1 and CDR2: GEAIGNYY, EKD. The CDR3 sequence: CACDPIDPGDKLIF. CDR3 DNA: TGTGCCTGTGACCCCATCGACCCCGGCGATAAACTCATCTTT.

The rearrangement joins TRDV2 to TRDJ3; tentative D call: TRDD3 (5 bases). Germline V gene sequence: CDR1 GEAIGNYY, CDR2 EKD. The CDR3 length is 18 residues. The V and J ends lost 4 bases and 4 bases respectively, with 19 bases between them. CDR3 residues: CACETAGIRDWDTRQMFF. In DNA, the CDR3 is TGTGCCTGTGAAACGGCGGGAATACGCGATTGGGACACCCGACAGATGTTTTTC.

With regard to this clone: This likely stems from a read error, as it lies one base from a far larger clone. V and J are TRDV2 and TRDJ3; 9 positions match TRDD3. The germline CDR1 and CDR2 sequences are GEAIGNYY and EKD. The CDR3 has 22 amino acids. CDR3 nucleotide sequence: TGTGCCTGTGACACCGGTGGACTGGGGGACGCGCAGCTCCTTGGGGACACCCGACAGAGGTTTTTC. Protein sequence: CACDTGGLGDAQLLGDTRQRFF.